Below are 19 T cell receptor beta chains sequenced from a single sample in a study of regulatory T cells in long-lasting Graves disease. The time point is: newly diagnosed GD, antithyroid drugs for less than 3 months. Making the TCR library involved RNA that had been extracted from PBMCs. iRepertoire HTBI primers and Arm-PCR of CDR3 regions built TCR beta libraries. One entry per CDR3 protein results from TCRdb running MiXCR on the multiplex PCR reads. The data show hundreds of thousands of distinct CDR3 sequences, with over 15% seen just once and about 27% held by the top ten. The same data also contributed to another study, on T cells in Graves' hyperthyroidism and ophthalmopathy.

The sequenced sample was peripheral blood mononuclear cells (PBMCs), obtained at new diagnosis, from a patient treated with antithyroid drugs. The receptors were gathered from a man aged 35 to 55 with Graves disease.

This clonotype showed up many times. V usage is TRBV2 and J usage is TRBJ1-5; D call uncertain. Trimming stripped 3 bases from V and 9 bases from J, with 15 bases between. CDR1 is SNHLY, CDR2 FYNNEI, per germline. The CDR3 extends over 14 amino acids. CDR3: CASSDGLGLRPQHF. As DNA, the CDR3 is TGTGCCAGCAGTGACGGTCTAGGGTTACGGCCCCAGCATTTT.

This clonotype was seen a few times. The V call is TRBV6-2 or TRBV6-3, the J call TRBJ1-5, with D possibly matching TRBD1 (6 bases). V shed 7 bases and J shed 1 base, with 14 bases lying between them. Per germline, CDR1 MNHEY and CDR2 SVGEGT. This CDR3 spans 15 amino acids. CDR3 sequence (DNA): TGTGCCAGCATCGAACAGGGAGGGAGCAATCAGCCCCAGCATTTT. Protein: CASIEQGGSNQPQHF.

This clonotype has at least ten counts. CDR3 amino acids: CASSARQVQETQYF. CDR3 nucleotides: TGTGCCAGCAGTGCCCGACAGGTCCAAGAGACCCAGTACTTC. The gene calls are TRBV2 and TRBJ2-5, with a weak D call TRBD1 (6 bases). V lost 4 bases and J lost 1, with 10 bases in between. The CDR3 runs to 14 residues. Germline assignment: CDR1 SNHLY and CDR2 FYNNEI.

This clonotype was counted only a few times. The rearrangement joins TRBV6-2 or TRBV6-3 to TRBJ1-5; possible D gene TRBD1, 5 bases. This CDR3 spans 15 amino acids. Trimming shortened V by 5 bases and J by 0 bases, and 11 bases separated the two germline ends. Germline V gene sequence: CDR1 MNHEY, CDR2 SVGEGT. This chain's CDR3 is CASSRQFYSNQPQHF. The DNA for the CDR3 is TGTGCCAGCAGTCGACAGTTTTATAGCAATCAGCCCCAGCATTTT.

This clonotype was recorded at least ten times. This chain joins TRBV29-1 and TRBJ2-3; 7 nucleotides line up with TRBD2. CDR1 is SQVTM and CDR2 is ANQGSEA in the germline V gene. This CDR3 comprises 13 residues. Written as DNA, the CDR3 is TGCAGAGCCCAGCGGGGACCAACAGATACGCAGTATTTT. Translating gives CRAQRGPTDTQYF.

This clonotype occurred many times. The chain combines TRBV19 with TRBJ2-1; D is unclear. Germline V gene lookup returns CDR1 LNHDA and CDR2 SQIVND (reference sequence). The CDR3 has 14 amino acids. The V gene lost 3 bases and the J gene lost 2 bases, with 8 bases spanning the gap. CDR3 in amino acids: CASSILRTYNEQFF. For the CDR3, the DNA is TGTGCCAGTAGTATCCTTAGGACCTACAATGAGCAGTTCTTC. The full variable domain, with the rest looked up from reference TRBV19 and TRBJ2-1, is DGGITQSPKYLFRKEGQNVTLSCEQNLNHDAMYWYRQDPGQGLRLIYYSQIVNDFQKGDIAEGYSVSREKKESFPLTVTSAQKNPTAFYLCASSILRTYNEQFFGPGTRLTVL.

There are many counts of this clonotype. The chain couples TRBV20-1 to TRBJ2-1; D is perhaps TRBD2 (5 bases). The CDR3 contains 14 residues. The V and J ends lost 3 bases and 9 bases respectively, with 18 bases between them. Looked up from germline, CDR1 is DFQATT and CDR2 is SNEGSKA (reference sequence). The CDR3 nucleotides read TGCAGTGCTAGTGAGGGCCTCGCTGCGGGTGAGCAGTTCTTC. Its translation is CSASEGLAAGEQFF.

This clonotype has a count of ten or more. The chain's CDR3 is CASSPGGHEQYF. For the CDR3, the DNA is TGTGCCAGCAGCCCCGGCGGACACGAGCAGTACTTC. This chain joins TRBV6-1 and TRBJ2-7, with D uncertain. Germline CDR1 is MNHNS and CDR2 is SASEGT. The V end was cut by 6 bases, the J end by 5 bases, with 11 bases between. The CDR3 extends over 12 amino acids.

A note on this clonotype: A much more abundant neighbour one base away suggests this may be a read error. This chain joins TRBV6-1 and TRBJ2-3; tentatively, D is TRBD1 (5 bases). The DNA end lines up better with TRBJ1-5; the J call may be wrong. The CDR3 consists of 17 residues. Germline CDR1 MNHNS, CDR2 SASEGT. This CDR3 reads CASKPGLAETSTDTQHF. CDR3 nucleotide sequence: TGTGCCAGCAAACCGGGACTAGCGGAAACTAGCACAGATACGCAGCATTTT.

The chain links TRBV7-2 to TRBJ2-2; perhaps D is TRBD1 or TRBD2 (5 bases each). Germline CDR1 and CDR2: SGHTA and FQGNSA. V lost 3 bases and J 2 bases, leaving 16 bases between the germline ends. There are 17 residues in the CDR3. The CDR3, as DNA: TGTGCCAGCAGCTTCATTACGGGACCCTTTAACACCGGGGAGCTGTTTTTT. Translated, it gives CASSFITGPFNTGELFF.

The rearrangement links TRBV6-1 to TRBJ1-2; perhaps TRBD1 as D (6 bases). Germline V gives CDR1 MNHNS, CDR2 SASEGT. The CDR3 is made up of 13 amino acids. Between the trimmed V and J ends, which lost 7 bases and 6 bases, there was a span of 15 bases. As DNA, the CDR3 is TGTGCCAGCAAAGGGACACCGAAGGATGGCTACACCTTC. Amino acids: CASKGTPKDGYTF.

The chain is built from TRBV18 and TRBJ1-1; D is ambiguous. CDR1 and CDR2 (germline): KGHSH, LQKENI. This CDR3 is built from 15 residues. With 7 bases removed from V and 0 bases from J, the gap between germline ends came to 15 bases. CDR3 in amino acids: CASLPVRDMNTEAFF. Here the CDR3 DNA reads TGTGCCAGCTTACCGGTTAGGGATATGAACACTGAAGCTTTCTTT.

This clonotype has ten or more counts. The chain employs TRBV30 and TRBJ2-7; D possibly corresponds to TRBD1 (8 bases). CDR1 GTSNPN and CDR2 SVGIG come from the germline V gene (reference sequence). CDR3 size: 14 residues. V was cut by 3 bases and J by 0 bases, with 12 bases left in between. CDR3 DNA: TGTGCCTGGAGCAACAGGGGGGGCTCCTACGAGCAGTACTTC. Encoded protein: CAWSNRGGSYEQYF. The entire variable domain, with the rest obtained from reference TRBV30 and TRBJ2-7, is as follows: SQTIHQWPATLVQPVGSPLSLECTVEGTSNPNLYWYRQAAGRGLQLLFYSVGIGQISSEVPQNLSASRPQDRQFILSSKKLLLSDSGFYLCAWSNRGGSYEQYFGPGTRLTVT.

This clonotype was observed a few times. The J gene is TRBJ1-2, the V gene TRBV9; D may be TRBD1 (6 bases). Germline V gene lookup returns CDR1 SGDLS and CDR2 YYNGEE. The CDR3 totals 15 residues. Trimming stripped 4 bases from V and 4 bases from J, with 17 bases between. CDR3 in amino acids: CASSPNPGVSYGYTF. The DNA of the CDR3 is TGTGCCAGCAGCCCAAATCCAGGGGTTAGCTATGGCTACACCTTC.

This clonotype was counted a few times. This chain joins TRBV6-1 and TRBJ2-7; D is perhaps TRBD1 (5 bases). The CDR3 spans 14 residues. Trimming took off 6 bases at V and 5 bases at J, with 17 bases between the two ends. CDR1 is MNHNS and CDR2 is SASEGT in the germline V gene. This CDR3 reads CASSPLGQVNEQYF. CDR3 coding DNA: TGTGCCAGCAGCCCATTGGGGCAGGTCAACGAGCAGTACTTC.

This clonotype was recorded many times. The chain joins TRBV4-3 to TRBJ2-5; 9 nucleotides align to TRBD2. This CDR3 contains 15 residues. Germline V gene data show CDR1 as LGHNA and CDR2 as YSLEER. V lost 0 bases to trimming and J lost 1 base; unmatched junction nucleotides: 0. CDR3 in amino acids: CASSQERGGQETQYF. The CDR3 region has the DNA TGCGCCAGCAGCCAAGAGCGGGGGGGCCAAGAGACCCAGTACTTC.

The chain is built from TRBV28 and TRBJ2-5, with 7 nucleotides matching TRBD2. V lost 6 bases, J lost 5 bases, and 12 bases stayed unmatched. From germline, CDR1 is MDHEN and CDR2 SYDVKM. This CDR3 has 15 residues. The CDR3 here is CASSSRWGGYETQYF. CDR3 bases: TGTGCCAGCAGCTCCCGGTGGGGGGGGTATGAGACCCAGTACTTC.

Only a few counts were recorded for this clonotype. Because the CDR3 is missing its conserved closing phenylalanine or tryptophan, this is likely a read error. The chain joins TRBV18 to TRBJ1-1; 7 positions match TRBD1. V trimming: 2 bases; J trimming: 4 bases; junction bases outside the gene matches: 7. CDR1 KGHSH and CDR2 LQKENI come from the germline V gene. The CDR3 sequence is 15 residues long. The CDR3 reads CASSPTGQRSTEAFL. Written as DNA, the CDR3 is TGTGCCAGCTCACCAACGGGACAGAGGTCCACTGAAGCTTTCTTG.

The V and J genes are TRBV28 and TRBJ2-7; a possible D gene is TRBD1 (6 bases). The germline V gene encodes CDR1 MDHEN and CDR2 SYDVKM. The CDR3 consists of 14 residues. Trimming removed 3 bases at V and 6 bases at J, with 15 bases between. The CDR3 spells CASSLTGPGGEQYF. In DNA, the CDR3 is TGTGCCAGCAGTTTGACAGGCCCTGGGGGCGAGCAGTACTTC.